Each of the 16 T cell receptor beta chains below was sequenced from the same sample in a study of blood T cell repertoires in COVID-19. Only in-frame clones appear in the TCRdb table, and some are missing; sequencing was by immunoSEQ multiplex PCR. The sample holds about 46,000 clones, more than 80% seen once. The specimen sequenced was peripheral blood. These receptors came from a man aged 55 to 70 with acute or convalescent COVID-19.

The chain combines TRBV23-1 with TRBJ2-5; the D gene is possibly TRBD2 (5 bases). TRBV23-1 has ORF status, its function being uncertain. Trimming cost V 0 bases and J 7 bases, with 15 bases left between them. CDR3 length: 15 residues. The CDR3: CASSQSVVGAGTQYF. CDR3 in DNA: TGCGCCAGCAGTCAATCGGTCGTGGGCGCGGGGACCCAGTACTTC.

CDR3 nucleotide sequence: TGCAGCGTTGAAGTCGAGGGCCGTAGCTCCTACAATGAGCAGTTCTTC. Translating it yields CSVEVEGRSSYNEQFF. The rearrangement links TRBV29-1 to TRBJ2-1; TRBD2 is a possible D gene (5 bases). CDR1 is SQVTM and CDR2 is ANQGSEA in the germline V gene. Trimming stripped 1 base from V and 0 bases from J, with 13 bases between. The CDR3 sequence is 16 residues long.

The V gene is TRBV15, the J gene TRBJ1-3; weak D call: TRBD1 (6 bases). The CDR3 covers 17 residues. With 1 base removed from V and 1 base from J, the gap between germline ends came to 14 bases. Germline V gene data show CDR1 as LNHNV and CDR2 as YYDKDF (reference sequence). This chain's CDR3 is CATSRGDRRGSGNTIYF. In nucleotides, the CDR3 is TGTGCCACCAGCAGAGGGGACCGAAGGGGGTCTGGAAACACCATATATTTT.

The chain employs TRBV27 and TRBJ2-1; D gene unclear. Per germline, CDR1 MNHEY and CDR2 SMNVEV (reference sequence). This CDR3 is 14 amino acids long. V lost 2 bases and J 7 bases, leaving 12 bases between the germline ends. Here the CDR3 DNA reads TGTGCCAGCAGTTTAAGGTCGCTAGAGAATGAGCAGTTCTTC. Its translation is CASSLRSLENEQFF.

This clone was seen just once. The chain employs TRBV9 and TRBJ2-2, with 8 bases matching TRBD2. The CDR3 extends over 15 amino acids. Trimming took 1 base from V and 1 from J; bases not matched to a gene: 0. Looked up from germline, CDR1 is SGDLS and CDR2 is YYNGEE. In DNA form, the CDR3 reads TGTGCCAGCAGCGTAACTAGCGGGAACACCGGGGAGCTGTTTTTT. Translation: CASSVTSGNTGELFF.

The chain employs TRBV24-1 and TRBJ2-5; TRBD2 matches 8 bases. Germline trimming cut 8 bases from V and 5 bases from J; bases unmatched to any gene: 6. The CDR3 loop spans 13 amino acids. Germline loops: CDR1 KGHDR, CDR2 SFDVKD. This CDR3 is CATTGGGRETQYF. Here the CDR3 DNA reads TGTGCCACCACCGGGGGGGGGCGTGAGACCCAGTACTTC.

The V gene is TRBV5-4, the J gene TRBJ2-7; D possibly corresponds to TRBD1 (5 bases). CDR3 length: 12 amino acids. The germline gives CDR1 SGHNT, CDR2 YYREEE (reference sequence). V was shortened by 3 bases and J by 6 bases, with 10 bases between the two germline ends. For the CDR3, the DNA is TGTGCCAGCAGCTCCCTGGGGCGCGAGCAGTACTTC. It is translated as CASSSLGREQYF.

The chain uses TRBV10-3 and TRBJ1-5, with unresolved D. The germline V gene has CDR1 ENHRY and CDR2 SYGVKD. The CDR3 loop spans 13 amino acids. Deletions cut 0 bases from V and 7 bases from J, with 7 bases between. The CDR3 loop is CAISESAAQPQHF. CDR3 nucleotide sequence: TGTGCCATCAGTGAGTCGGCTGCCCAGCCCCAGCATTTT.

The chain recombines TRBV12-3 or TRBV12-4 with TRBJ1-2, with D perhaps TRBD1 (5 bases). The CDR3 is 13 residues long. The V gene lost 3 bases and the J gene lost 7 bases, with 12 bases spanning the gap. This CDR3 is CASSFGGWTGYTF. CDR3 DNA sequence: TGTGCCAGCAGTTTCGGGGGTTGGACTGGCTACACCTTC.

The chain combines TRBV28 with TRBJ2-7; 8 positions match TRBD2. CDR3 length equals 14 residues. Trimming at V came to 4 bases and at J to 1 base, leaving 3 bases not matched to a gene. Germline CDR1 is MDHEN and CDR2 is SYDVKM. This CDR3 is CASSSRGRSYEQYF. The CDR3, as DNA: TGTGCCAGCAGTTCCCGCGGGAGGTCCTACGAGCAGTACTTC.

The rearrangement joins TRBV4-1 to TRBJ2-7; D is possibly TRBD2 (6 bases). Looked up from germline, CDR1 is MGHRA and CDR2 is YSYEKL. V lost 4 bases to trimming and J lost 3 bases, with 10 bases between them. The length of the CDR3 is 13 residues. The CDR3 DNA reads TGCGCCAGCAGCCCGTTCGGGGGCTACGAGCAGTACTTC. Protein product: CASSPFGGYEQYF.

This sequence joins TRBV30 and TRBJ1-5, with D unclear. V dropped 2 bases and J dropped 5 bases, with 10 bases sitting between them. This CDR3 spans 13 amino acids. Germline CDR1 reads GTSNPN; CDR2 reads SVGIG (reference sequence). The CDR3 nucleotides read TGTGCCTGGAGTCCTTCTCGGGATCAGCCCCAGCATTTT. It translates to CAWSPSRDQPQHF.

The V and J genes are TRBV5-4 and TRBJ1-1; TRBD1 matches at 7 bases. Germline CDR1 SGHNT, CDR2 YYREEE (reference sequence). CDR3 size: 13 residues. J lost 7 bases, V lost 3 bases, and 6 bases had no gene match. The chain's CDR3 is CASSWIPGGEAFF. The CDR3 DNA reads TGTGCCAGCAGCTGGATCCCAGGGGGTGAAGCTTTCTTT.

The V and J genes are TRBV2 and TRBJ1-5, with TRBD1 matching 7 bases. The CDR3 sequence is 15 residues long. The V gene's germline CDR1 is SNHLY and CDR2 FYNNEI. V gave up 5 bases and J gave up 0 bases; unmatched junction bases: 4. The CDR3 DNA reads TGTGCCAGCAGTTTACAGGGGAATAGCAATCAGCCCCAGCATTTT. It codes for CASSLQGNSNQPQHF.

This chain links TRBV19 with TRBJ2-3, with 7 positions matching TRBD1. The CDR3 has 15 amino acids. V shed 6 bases and J 0 bases; nucleotides not matched to a gene: 6. Germline CDR1 and CDR2: LNHDA and SQIVND (reference sequence). The CDR3 region has the DNA TGTGCCAGTAGCCGGACAGGCTCTAGCACAGATACGCAGTATTTT. It translates to CASSRTGSSTDTQYF.

This chain links TRBV27 with TRBJ2-2, with 10 bases aligning to TRBD2. The CDR3 is 14 residues long. Germline V gene sequence: CDR1 MNHEY, CDR2 SMNVEV (reference sequence). The trim removed 5 bases at V and 9 bases at J, leaving 6 bases unmatched. The CDR3 region is CASSPGTSARELFF. The CDR3 DNA reads as TGTGCCAGCAGTCCGGGGACTAGCGCCAGGGAGCTGTTTTTT.